A single T cell receptor beta chain is shown here with its context. The antigen is undetermined. These data belong to a study of CD4+ T cells in melanoma. Whole-study findings and limits: A reported correlation linked neoantigen-specific CD4+ T cells to CD8+, macrophage and B cell function. Diverse differentiation states were reported for melanoma neoantigen-specific CD4+ T cells.

TCRdb's copy holds only in-frame clones and misses some; the assay was immunoSEQ multiplex PCR. The sample lists around 50,000 clones; approximately 92% were seen once. CDR3 length equals 12 residues. Germline CDR1 and CDR2: SGDLS and YYNGEE. Trimming cost V 4 bases and J 4 bases; bases outside gene matches: 2. This sequence was found in a human donor with melanoma. Sequenced material: peripheral blood. The chain recombines TRBV9 with TRBJ2-7, with 7 bases matching TRBD1. The CDR3, as DNA: TGTGCCAGCAGCCAGACAGGGTACGAGCAGTACTTC. Its protein product is CASSQTGYEQYF.